These 32 T cell receptor beta chains were all obtained from the same sample, sequenced in a study of blood T cell repertoires in COVID-19. Clones were sequenced by immunoSEQ multiplex PCR, and TCRdb holds only the in-frame ones, with some missing. The data show some 110,000 clones, around 90% seen once. Sequences were obtained from peripheral blood. These receptor sequences come from a man over 45 with COVID-19, enrolled during active disease.

The rearrangement joins TRBV18 to TRBJ1-1, with TRBD1 identical over 9 bases. J gave up 0 bases and V 3 bases, and 5 bases lay outside the gene matches. Germline CDR1 reads KGHSH; CDR2 reads LQKENI. The CDR3 length is 16 residues. The CDR3 DNA follows: TGTGCCAGCTCACCTCTACAGGGGGCCATGAACACTGAAGCTTTCTTT. Protein: CASSPLQGAMNTEAFF. The variable domain in full, completed from reference TRBV18 and TRBJ1-1, reads NAGVMQNPRHLVRRRGQEARLRCSPMKGHSHVYWYRQLPEEGLKFMVYLQKENIIDESGMPKERFSAEFPKEGPSILRIQQVVRGDSAAYFCASSPLQGAMNTEAFFGQGTRLTVV.

The V call is TRBV3-1 (or the pseudogene TRBV3-2), the J call TRBJ1-1, with D unclear. V lost 1 base, J lost 1 base, and 7 bases lay in between. Germline CDR1 and CDR2: LGHDT and YNNKEL (reference sequence). CDR3 length: 14 amino acids. The CDR3 protein is CASSQAAGNTEAFF. In DNA, the CDR3 is TGTGCCAGCAGCCAAGCTGCAGGGAACACTGAAGCTTTCTTT.

The chain joins TRBV9 to TRBJ2-1; 9 bases line up with TRBD2. CDR1 is SGDLS and CDR2 is YYNGEE in the germline V gene. This CDR3 has 17 amino acids. Trimming at V came to 0 bases and at J to 4 bases, leaving 8 bases not matched to a gene. The CDR3 sequence: CASSVELRAGGYNEQFF. CDR3 DNA sequence: TGTGCCAGCAGCGTAGAATTAAGGGCGGGAGGGTACAATGAGCAGTTCTTC.

This clone was observed a single time. V usage is TRBV9 and J usage is TRBJ2-1; 7 nucleotides line up with TRBD1. Germline V lookup: CDR1 SGDLS, CDR2 YYNGEE. The CDR3 covers 16 residues. After removal of 0 bases from V and 0 bases from J, the junction contained 3 bases not matched to a gene. CDR3 DNA: TGTGCCAGCAGCGTAGCCGGGGACAGCTCCTACAATGAGCAGTTCTTC. Translation: CASSVAGDSSYNEQFF.

The chain couples TRBV6-5 to TRBJ1-6, with 8 bases lining up with TRBD1. V shed 5 bases, J shed 10 bases, and the junction held 7 bases outside the gene matches. The V gene's germline CDR1 is MNHEY and CDR2 SVGAGI. The CDR3 runs to 14 residues. CDR3 bases: TGTGCCAGCAGTCCTCGACAGGGGCGGTCACCCCTCCACTTT. Its translation: CASSPRQGRSPLHF.

The chain carries TRBV19 and TRBJ1-2; perhaps TRBD1 as D (5 bases). This CDR3 contains 12 residues. Germline V gives CDR1 LNHDA, CDR2 SQIVND (reference sequence). The V gene lost 3 bases and the J gene lost 7 bases, with 9 bases spanning the gap. CDR3 sequence (DNA): TGTGCCAGTAGTATCGGCAGGGTTGGCTACACCTTC. Its protein is CASSIGRVGYTF.

In DNA form, the CDR3 reads TGTGCCTGGACGCAGCGTAGCACAGATACGCAGTATTTT. Protein product: CAWTQRSTDTQYF. The chain recombines TRBV30 with TRBJ2-3; D is uncertain. Germline V gene lookup returns CDR1 GTSNPN and CDR2 SVGIG (reference sequence). Trimming left V 4 bases short and J 0 bases short, with 8 bases between. CDR3 length: 13 amino acids.

The chain recombines TRBV27 with TRBJ2-7; possible D gene TRBD2, 5 bases. CDR1 is MNHEY and CDR2 is SMNVEV in the germline V gene (reference sequence). Deletions cut 3 bases from V and 2 bases from J, with 8 bases between. The CDR3 sequence is 13 residues long. CDR3 DNA sequence: TGTGCCAGCAGTTTGAGAGGGACCTACGAGCAGTACTTC. Translation: CASSLRGTYEQYF.

Written as DNA, the CDR3 is TGCAGCGTTGAAAGACTTAGGGGAACTCAATATTTT. Translating it yields CSVERLRGTQYF. V is TRBV29-1 and J is TRBJ2-3; D may be TRBD1 (5 bases). Germline assignment: CDR1 SQVTM and CDR2 ANQGSEA. The V end was cut by 2 bases, the J end by 15 bases, with 18 bases between. The CDR3 sequence is 12 residues long.

This chain joins TRBV5-4 and TRBJ2-5; TRBD1 agrees at 9 bases. CDR3 size: 14 residues. The junction had 3 bases not matched to a gene; V was cut back by 4 bases and J by 2 bases. Per germline, CDR1 SGHNT and CDR2 YYREEE (reference sequence). The CDR3 nucleotides are TGTGCCAGCAGCCAGGGACAGGGACAAGAGACCCAGTACTTC. This encodes CASSQGQGQETQYF. Combining the CDR3 with reference TRBV5-4 and TRBJ2-5 gives the whole variable domain ETGVTQSPTHLIKTRGQQVTLRCSSQSGHNTVSWYQQALGQGPQFIFQYYREEENGRGNFPPRFSGLQFPNYSSELNVNALELDDSALYLCASSQGQGQETQYFGPGTRLLVL.

The V and J genes are TRBV5-1 and TRBJ2-6; TRBD2 might be the D (5 bases). The CDR3 spans 18 residues. Germline values: CDR1 SGHRS, CDR2 YFSETQ. Between the trimmed V and J ends, which lost 0 bases and 1 base, there was a span of 14 bases. CDR3 sequence (DNA): TGCGCCAGCAGCTTGGTACCGGGCGGGTTATCTGGGGCCAACGTCCTGACTTTC. Its translation: CASSLVPGGLSGANVLTF.

The chain recombines TRBV4-3 with TRBJ2-5; 12 bases line up with TRBD2. Losses at the gene ends were 0 bases for V and 4 bases for J; bases not matched to a gene: 3. Germline V gives CDR1 LGHNA, CDR2 YSLEER. This CDR3 has 16 amino acids. CDR3: CASSQDLGLAGETQYF. Written as DNA, the CDR3 is TGCGCCAGCAGCCAAGACCTGGGACTAGCGGGAGAGACCCAGTACTTC.

V gene TRBV20-1 combines with J gene TRBJ2-5; 9 bases map to TRBD2. The ends lost 3 bases at V and 4 bases at J; junction bases unmatched: 9. This CDR3 has 15 residues. From germline, CDR1 is DFQATT and CDR2 SNEGSKA (reference sequence). CDR3 region: CSASMGGTSRETQYF. Written as DNA, the CDR3 is TGCAGTGCTAGTATGGGGGGGACTAGCCGAGAGACCCAGTACTTC.

The chain uses TRBV28 and TRBJ1-2; TRBD1 is a possible D gene (5 bases). V lost 7 bases, J lost 4 bases, and 16 bases lay in between. Germline assignment: CDR1 MDHEN and CDR2 SYDVKM. This CDR3 comprises 14 residues. CDR3 in amino acids: CASTTTDSPYGYTF. CDR3 nucleotides: TGTGCCAGCACCACTACTGACAGTCCCTATGGCTACACCTTC.

The J gene is TRBJ2-1, the V gene TRBV5-4; 10 bases are a match to TRBD1. After removal of 4 bases from V and 4 bases from J, the junction contained 5 bases not matched to a gene. The V gene's germline CDR1 is SGHNT and CDR2 YYREEE (reference sequence). The length of the CDR3 is 15 residues. The CDR3 loop is CASSLGQGPYNEQFF. In nucleotides, the CDR3 is TGTGCCAGCAGCCTGGGACAGGGGCCTTACAATGAGCAGTTCTTC.

This chain links TRBV2 with TRBJ2-2; 13 positions match TRBD2. The CDR3 spans 15 residues. With 6 bases clipped from V and 3 bases from J, the junction kept 1 base outside the gene matches. Germline V CDR1 and CDR2: SNHLY, FYNNEI. The CDR3 region is CASSGTSGDTGELFF. The DNA for the CDR3 is TGTGCCAGCAGCGGGACTAGCGGGGACACCGGGGAGCTGTTTTTT.

This clone was observed once. This chain joins TRBV28 and TRBJ1-4, with 9 bases matching TRBD1. Germline-derived CDR1 and CDR2 are MDHEN and SYDVKM. Trimming removed 6 bases from V and 5 bases from J; junction bases left unmatched: 4. The CDR3 length is 14 residues. The CDR3 sequence: CASSLGTGNEKLFF. Here the CDR3 DNA reads TGTGCCAGCAGCCTAGGGACAGGGAATGAAAAACTGTTTTTT.

CDR3 sequence reads: CASSVTDSATEAFF. Written as DNA, the CDR3 is TGTGCCAGCAGCGTAACTGACAGCGCCACTGAAGCTTTCTTT. The chain couples TRBV9 to TRBJ1-1; the D gene is possibly TRBD1 (5 bases). The germline CDR1 and CDR2 sequences are SGDLS and YYNGEE. The CDR3 length is 14 residues. V was pared by 1 base and J by 4 bases, with 11 bases between.

A remark on this clone: This sample also contains other DNA sequences that code for the same CDR3. The V gene is TRBV4-3, the J gene TRBJ1-4; 11 nucleotides match TRBD1. The CDR3 has 14 amino acids. CDR1 and CDR2 (germline): LGHNA, YSLEER. V was pared by 3 bases and J by 7 bases, with 1 base of the junction left unmatched. In DNA form, the CDR3 reads TGCGCCAGCAGCCAGGGACAGGGGGGTGAAAAACTGTTTTTT. Amino acids: CASSQGQGGEKLFF.

The V gene is TRBV19, the J gene TRBJ1-1; 7 nucleotides line up with TRBD1. The germline gives CDR1 LNHDA, CDR2 SQIVND (reference sequence). The trim removed 5 bases at V and 4 bases at J, leaving 10 bases unmatched. The CDR3 is 15 residues long. CDR3 sequence (DNA): TGTGCCAGTAGTCTCTCGACAGGGAAAGTCACTGAAGCTTTCTTT. Translation gives CASSLSTGKVTEAFF.

The chain is built from TRBV2 and TRBJ2-3; D may be TRBD2 (6 bases). With 3 bases removed from V and 6 bases from J, the gap between germline ends came to 13 bases. The germline V gene encodes CDR1 SNHLY and CDR2 FYNNEI. This CDR3 is built from 14 residues. The CDR3 nucleotides read TGTGCCAGCAGTGATCTAATCGGAGGGGATACGCAGTATTTT. It translates to CASSDLIGGDTQYF.

The chain has TRBV28 and TRBJ2-7, with a possible D match to TRBD1 (6 bases). Germline CDR1 is MDHEN and CDR2 is SYDVKM. The CDR3 is made up of 12 amino acids. Trimming removed 8 bases at V and 3 bases at J, with 11 bases between. The CDR3 DNA reads as TGTGCCAGCCTGAGGGGGAGCTACGAGCAGTACTTC. This translates into CASLRGSYEQYF.

The V call is TRBV18, the J call TRBJ2-2, with 12 bases aligning to TRBD2. The CDR3 loop spans 16 amino acids. The germline V gene has CDR1 KGHSH and CDR2 LQKENI. Germline trimming cut 6 bases from V and 0 bases from J; bases unmatched to any gene: 2. CDR3 nucleotides: TGTGCCAGCTCCGGGACTAGCGGGTCGAACACCGGGGAGCTGTTTTTT. It yields the protein CASSGTSGSNTGELFF.

This clone is a singleton in its sample. The V call is TRBV6-5, the J call TRBJ2-2, with a weak D call TRBD2 (5 bases). There are 12 residues in the CDR3. V lost 7 bases, J lost 6 bases, and 9 bases lay in between. The V gene's germline CDR1 is MNHEY and CDR2 SVGAGI. This CDR3 reads CASTSGSGELFF. CDR3 in DNA: TGTGCCAGCACAAGCGGCTCCGGGGAGCTGTTTTTT.

The CDR3 bases are TGCGCCAGCAGCCAAGGAGCGACCTGGAGCACCGGGGAGCTGTTTTTT. It is translated as CASSQGATWSTGELFF. V gene TRBV4-1 combines with J gene TRBJ2-2; the D is unclear. From germline, CDR1 is MGHRA and CDR2 YSYEKL. Trimming cost V 1 base and J 4 bases, with 13 bases left between them. The CDR3 length is 16 residues.

V gene TRBV7-2 combines with J gene TRBJ2-3; 7 nucleotides agree with TRBD2. The CDR3 extends over 17 amino acids. The germline V gene encodes CDR1 SGHTA and CDR2 FQGNSA. Trimming took 2 bases from V and 6 from J; bases not matched to a gene: 14. CDR3 DNA: TGTGCCAGCAGCTTACGAGCCGCGGGCGGGAGTCAGGATACGCAGTATTTT. Its protein product is CASSLRAAGGSQDTQYF.

V is TRBV7-9 and J is TRBJ2-3; 8 bases line up with TRBD1. The germline V gene encodes CDR1 SEHNR and CDR2 FQNEAQ (reference sequence). With V trimmed by 5 bases and J by 2 bases, 6 bases remained unmatched. This CDR3 spans 15 amino acids. DNA for the CDR3: TGTGCCAGCAGCCACAGGACAGGGAACACAGATACGCAGTATTTT. This codes for CASSHRTGNTDTQYF.

The V call is TRBV7-8, the J call TRBJ1-1, with 9 bases identical to TRBD1. The V gene's germline CDR1 is SGHVS and CDR2 FQNEAQ. Unmatched junction bases numbered 6, after V lost 5 bases and J lost 5 bases. CDR3 length equals 14 residues. The CDR3 is CASSPDRGRTEAFF. CDR3 DNA sequence: TGTGCCAGCAGCCCTGACAGGGGGAGAACTGAAGCTTTCTTT.

The rearrangement uses TRBV6-2 or TRBV6-3 and TRBJ2-7, with 9 bases that match TRBD1. This CDR3 region has 15 residues. Germline V lookup: CDR1 MNHEY, CDR2 SVGEGT. With V trimmed by 4 bases and J by 2 bases, 6 bases remained unmatched. This chain's CDR3 is CASSSGQGYTYEQYF. In DNA, the CDR3 is TGTGCCAGCAGTTCGGGACAGGGCTACACCTACGAGCAGTACTTC.

The V gene is TRBV3-1 (or the pseudogene TRBV3-2), the J gene TRBJ1-6; 10 bases map to TRBD1. This CDR3 spans 16 amino acids. The germline V gene has CDR1 LGHDT and CDR2 YNNKEL (reference sequence). Trimming took 0 bases from V and 9 from J; bases not matched to a gene: 5. CDR3 coding DNA: TGTGCCAGCAGCCAAGATGGGACAGGGGTTAGTTCACCCCTCCACTTT. It is translated as CASSQDGTGVSSPLHF.

J is TRBJ2-2 and V is TRBV19, with TRBD2 matching 9 bases. The CDR3 covers 15 residues. V trimming: 3 bases; J trimming: 11 bases; junction bases outside the gene matches: 10. From germline, CDR1 is LNHDA and CDR2 SQIVND (reference sequence). The CDR3 nucleotides read TGTGCCAGTAGTATGCTAGCGGGGAGACTCGGAGAGCTGTTTTTT. This sequence encodes CASSMLAGRLGELFF.

V usage is TRBV11-3 and J usage is TRBJ2-3, with unresolved D. With 1 base removed from V and 4 bases from J, the gap between germline ends came to 6 bases. CDR1 and CDR2 (germline): SGHNT, YENEEA. This CDR3 has 13 residues. As DNA, the CDR3 is TGTGCCAGCAGCTTAGGAGCCGCAGATACGCAGTATTTT. Protein product: CASSLGAADTQYF.